The rows below give T cell receptor beta chains drawn from one sample of a study of beta chain features in type 1 diabetes. TCRdb's copy holds only in-frame clones and misses some; the assay was immunoSEQ multiplex PCR. The sample includes about 330,000 clones, more than 9.5% seen only once; the top ten take around 0.015%. Sequenced material: naive CD4+ T cells from blood. These receptors were obtained from a woman in her twenties or thirties in good health. CDR3s include the opening cysteine and the closing phenylalanine or tryptophan. Each record gives: V gene, clone size, J gene, D gene, CDR3 DNA, CDR3 protein. A D gene is named only where the DNA matches it firmly. Not every row has a clone size; where given, it reads once, few, many or a size class.

v_call: TRBV29-1
clone_size: few
j_call: TRBJ1-2
d_call: TRBD1
cdr3_nt: TGCAGCGTTGGGACAGGAGTTCGGTACACCTTC
cdr3_aa: CSVGTGVRYTF

v_call: TRBV5-6
clone_size: few
j_call: TRBJ2-5
d_call: TRBD1
cdr3_nt: TGTGCCAGCACCAACGGGTTCGGGACAGGGGCGACCGGGGAGACCCAGTACTTC
cdr3_aa: CASTNGFGTGATGETQYF

v_call: TRBV25-1
clone_size: few
j_call: TRBJ2-5
d_call: NA
cdr3_nt: TGTGCCAGCAAAACTCAAGAGACCCAGTACTTC
cdr3_aa: CASKTQETQYF

v_call: TRBV6-5
clone_size: few
j_call: TRBJ2-7
d_call: NA
cdr3_nt: TGTGCCAGCGCCCGGCGGGCAGATCTCTCCTACGAGCAGTACTTC
cdr3_aa: CASARRADLSYEQYF

v_call: TRBV7-9
clone_size: NA
j_call: TRBJ1-5
d_call: NA
cdr3_nt: TGTGCCAGCAGCTTAGCCGGGGGTATGGCCAATCAGCCCCAGCATTTT
cdr3_aa: CASSLAGGMANQPQHF

v_call: TRBV4-3
clone_size: few
j_call: TRBJ1-4
d_call: NA
cdr3_nt: TGCGCCAGCCGGCCAGGGGCGTACGAAAAACTGTTTTTT
cdr3_aa: CASRPGAYEKLFF

v_call: TRBV7-2
clone_size: NA
j_call: TRBJ2-3
d_call: NA
cdr3_nt: TGTGCCAGCAGCTTAGAGGAGGCACCCAGGGAGGCAGATACGCAGTATTTT
cdr3_aa: CASSLEEAPREADTQYF

v_call: TRBV30
clone_size: NA
j_call: TRBJ1-3
d_call: NA
cdr3_nt: TGTGCCTGGAGTGTAAAGTCTGGACAGCCTGGAAACACCATATATTTT
cdr3_aa: CAWSVKSGQPGNTIYF

v_call: TRBV5-4
clone_size: NA
j_call: TRBJ2-2
d_call: TRBD2
cdr3_nt: TGTGCCAGCAGCATGGGACTAGCGGGGAACACCGGGGAGCTGTTTTTT
cdr3_aa: CASSMGLAGNTGELFF

v_call: TRBV6-4
clone_size: NA
j_call: TRBJ2-1
d_call: TRBD1
cdr3_nt: TGTGCCAGCAGTGACATAGGGGGCCCCATGAGTGAGCAGTTCTTC
cdr3_aa: CASSDIGGPMSEQFF

v_call: TRBV18
clone_size: few
j_call: TRBJ2-5
d_call: TRBD2
cdr3_nt: TGTGCCAGCTCACCACCGGGACTAGCGGGGGAGACCCAGTACTTC
cdr3_aa: CASSPPGLAGETQYF

v_call: TRBV19
clone_size: few
j_call: TRBJ2-2
d_call: NA
cdr3_nt: TGTGCCAGTAGCAAGTCCTCCGGGACATTTAACACCGGGGAGCTGTTTTTT
cdr3_aa: CASSKSSGTFNTGELFF

v_call: TRBV6-5
clone_size: few
j_call: TRBJ1-3
d_call: NA
cdr3_nt: TGTGCCAGCAGTTACCTACCCTCTGGAAACACCATATATTTT
cdr3_aa: CASSYLPSGNTIYF

v_call: TRBV4-2
clone_size: NA
j_call: TRBJ2-1
d_call: NA
cdr3_nt: TGTGCCAGCAGCCAAGTCCCTCTCCAAACTAGCCCAGGTGAACAGTTCTTC
cdr3_aa: CASSQVPLQTSPGEQFF

v_call: TRBV7-7
clone_size: NA
j_call: TRBJ2-1
d_call: TRBD1
cdr3_nt: TGTGCTAGCAGCGTTGGACAGGATTTCACGGCCGAGCAGTTCTTC
cdr3_aa: CASSVGQDFTAEQFF

v_call: TRBV15
clone_size: once
j_call: TRBJ1-2
d_call: TRBD1
cdr3_nt: TGTGCCACCAGCAGGGACAGGGGAAAAAACTATGGCTACACCTTC
cdr3_aa: CATSRDRGKNYGYTF

v_call: TRBV7-8
clone_size: few
j_call: TRBJ2-1
d_call: NA
cdr3_nt: TGTGCCAGCAGCCCCTTGGGAGCTCCCACGGCGGACGAGCAGTTCTTC
cdr3_aa: CASSPLGAPTADEQFF

v_call: TRBV2
clone_size: NA
j_call: TRBJ2-7
d_call: NA
cdr3_nt: TGTGCCAGCAGTGACCCATCCAGGGGTAGCTCCTACGAGCAGTACTTC
cdr3_aa: CASSDPSRGSSYEQYF

v_call: TRBV19
clone_size: NA
j_call: TRBJ2-1
d_call: NA
cdr3_nt: TGTGCCAGTAGTCCATCGACAGCCTACAATGAGCAGTTCTTC
cdr3_aa: CASSPSTAYNEQFF

v_call: TRBV30
clone_size: few
j_call: TRBJ2-6
d_call: TRBD1
cdr3_nt: TGTGCCTGGAGTCCGCGACAGGGGATCTTTGGGGCCAACGTCCTGACTTTC
cdr3_aa: CAWSPRQGIFGANVLTF

v_call: TRBV14
clone_size: NA
j_call: TRBJ2-1
d_call: NA
cdr3_nt: TGTGCCAGCAGCCGACTTTCCGGGACACACTACAATGAGCAGTTCTTC
cdr3_aa: CASSRLSGTHYNEQFF

v_call: TRBV4-2
clone_size: few
j_call: TRBJ1-5
d_call: NA
cdr3_nt: TGTGCCAGCAGCCAAGACGTGGCCAGGACTAATCAGCCCCAGCATTTT
cdr3_aa: CASSQDVARTNQPQHF

v_call: TRBV27
clone_size: NA
j_call: TRBJ2-7
d_call: TRBD1
cdr3_nt: TGTGCCAGCAGTTTCCAGGACAGGGTCCCCTACGAGCAGTACTTC
cdr3_aa: CASSFQDRVPYEQYF

v_call: TRBV18
clone_size: NA
j_call: TRBJ1-1
d_call: TRBD1
cdr3_nt: TGTGCCAGCTCACCTTACAGGGGGCCAGACACTGAAGCTTTCTTT
cdr3_aa: CASSPYRGPDTEAFF

v_call: TRBV7-2
clone_size: NA
j_call: TRBJ2-3
d_call: TRBD2
cdr3_nt: TGTGCCAGCAGCCCTCGACTAGCGGGCACAGATACGCAGTATTTT
cdr3_aa: CASSPRLAGTDTQYF

v_call: TRBV6-5
clone_size: few
j_call: TRBJ2-3
d_call: TRBD2
cdr3_nt: TGTGCCAGCAGTCCGGGACTAGCGGGCGCAGATACGCAGTATTTT
cdr3_aa: CASSPGLAGADTQYF

v_call: TRBV6-5
clone_size: few
j_call: TRBJ2-5
d_call: NA
cdr3_nt: TGTGCCAGCAGTTACTTGGGGCAGGGCGTAGAGACCCAGTACTTC
cdr3_aa: CASSYLGQGVETQYF

v_call: TRBV6-1
clone_size: once
j_call: TRBJ2-2
d_call: TRBD1
cdr3_nt: TGTGCCAGCAGAGGGACAGGGGGCACCGGGGAGCTGTTTTTT
cdr3_aa: CASRGTGGTGELFF

v_call: TRBV28
clone_size: NA
j_call: TRBJ2-7
d_call: NA
cdr3_nt: TGTGCCAGCAGAGAGGGTAGCCAGGTCGGGGCCTACGAGCAGTACTTC
cdr3_aa: CASREGSQVGAYEQYF

v_call: TRBV30
clone_size: NA
j_call: TRBJ2-7
d_call: NA
cdr3_nt: TGTGCCTGCCGGACAGGGGGCAGGGGACTAGCGGGCCCTTACTTC
cdr3_aa: CACRTGGRGLAGPYF

v_call: TRBV10-2
clone_size: NA
j_call: TRBJ2-7
d_call: TRBD2
cdr3_nt: TGCGCCAGCAGTCTAGCGGGATCGTACGAGCAGTACTTC
cdr3_aa: CASSLAGSYEQYF

v_call: TRBV11-2
clone_size: few
j_call: TRBJ2-1
d_call: TRBD2
cdr3_nt: TGTGCCAGCAGCTTTGGGACTAGCGGGGGGAGCTCCTACAATGAGCAGTTCTTC
cdr3_aa: CASSFGTSGGSSYNEQFF

v_call: TRBV5-1
clone_size: NA
j_call: TRBJ1-1
d_call: TRBD1
cdr3_nt: TGCGCCAGCAGCTTGCTCGGGACAGGGTTGATGAACACTGAAGCTTTCTTT
cdr3_aa: CASSLLGTGLMNTEAFF

v_call: TRBV2
clone_size: few
j_call: TRBJ2-1
d_call: TRBD2
cdr3_nt: TGTGCCAGCAGTCCACAAGCGGGAGTTTCCTACAATGAGCAGTTCTTC
cdr3_aa: CASSPQAGVSYNEQFF

v_call: TRBV5-1
clone_size: NA
j_call: TRBJ1-1
d_call: NA
cdr3_nt: TGCGCCAGCAGCTTGTCAACACCTAACACTGAAGCTTTCTTT
cdr3_aa: CASSLSTPNTEAFF

v_call: TRBV18
clone_size: few
j_call: TRBJ2-1
d_call: TRBD2
cdr3_nt: TGTGCCAGCTCCCTAATAACTAGCGGGAGGGCCAATGAGCAGTTCTTC
cdr3_aa: CASSLITSGRANEQFF